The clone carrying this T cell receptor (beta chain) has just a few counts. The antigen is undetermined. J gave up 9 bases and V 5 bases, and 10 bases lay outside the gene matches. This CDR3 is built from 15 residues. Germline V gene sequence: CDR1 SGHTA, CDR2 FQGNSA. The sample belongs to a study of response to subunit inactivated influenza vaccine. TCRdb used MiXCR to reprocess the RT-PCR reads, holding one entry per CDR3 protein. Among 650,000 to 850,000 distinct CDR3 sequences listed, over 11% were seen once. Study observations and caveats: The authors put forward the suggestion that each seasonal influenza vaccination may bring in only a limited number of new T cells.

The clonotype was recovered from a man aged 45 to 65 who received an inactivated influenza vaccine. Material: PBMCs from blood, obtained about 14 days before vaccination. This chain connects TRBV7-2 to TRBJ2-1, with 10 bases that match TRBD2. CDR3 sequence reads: CASSTGLAPGSEQFF. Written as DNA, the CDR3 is TGTGCCAGCAGCACGGGACTAGCGCCCGGGAGTGAGCAGTTCTTC. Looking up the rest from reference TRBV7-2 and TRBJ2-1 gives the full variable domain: GAGVSQSPSNKVTEKGKDVELRCDPISGHTALYWYRQSLGQGLEFLIYFQGNSAPDKSGLPSDRFSAERTGGSVSTLTIQRTQQEDSAVYLCASSTGLAPGSEQFFGPGTRLTVL.